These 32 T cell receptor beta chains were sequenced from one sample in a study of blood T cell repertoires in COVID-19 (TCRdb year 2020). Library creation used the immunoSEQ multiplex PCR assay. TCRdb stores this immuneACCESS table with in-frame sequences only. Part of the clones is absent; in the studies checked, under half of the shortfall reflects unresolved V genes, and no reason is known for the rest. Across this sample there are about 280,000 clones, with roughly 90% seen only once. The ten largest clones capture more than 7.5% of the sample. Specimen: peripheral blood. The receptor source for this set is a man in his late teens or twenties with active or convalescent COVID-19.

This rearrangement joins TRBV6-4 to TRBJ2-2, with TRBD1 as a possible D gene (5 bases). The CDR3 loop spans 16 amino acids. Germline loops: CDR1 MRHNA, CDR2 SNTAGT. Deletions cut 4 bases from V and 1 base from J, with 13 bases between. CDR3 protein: CASSVMDTRNTGELFF. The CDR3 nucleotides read TGTGCCAGCAGTGTAATGGACACGAGGAACACCGGGGAGCTGTTTTTT.

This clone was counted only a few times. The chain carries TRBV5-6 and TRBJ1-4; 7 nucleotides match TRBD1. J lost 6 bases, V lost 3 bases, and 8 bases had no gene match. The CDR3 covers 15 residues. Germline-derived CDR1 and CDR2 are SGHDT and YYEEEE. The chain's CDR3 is CASSWGQTRDEKLFF. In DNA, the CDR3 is TGTGCCAGCAGCTGGGGACAGACCCGGGATGAAAAACTGTTTTTT.

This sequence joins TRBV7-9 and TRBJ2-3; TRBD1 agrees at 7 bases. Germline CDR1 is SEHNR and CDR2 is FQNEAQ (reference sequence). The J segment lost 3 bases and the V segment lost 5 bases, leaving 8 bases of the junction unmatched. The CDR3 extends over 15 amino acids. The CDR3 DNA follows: TGTGCCAGCAGCCTACAGGGGAGTCGGACAGATACGCAGTATTTT. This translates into CASSLQGSRTDTQYF.

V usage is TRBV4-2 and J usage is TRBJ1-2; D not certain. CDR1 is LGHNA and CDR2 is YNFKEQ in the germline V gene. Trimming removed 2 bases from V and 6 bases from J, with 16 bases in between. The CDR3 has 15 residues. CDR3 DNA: TGTGCCAGCAGCCAATTGCGGGGTATTAGCGATGGCTACACCTTC. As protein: CASSQLRGISDGYTF.

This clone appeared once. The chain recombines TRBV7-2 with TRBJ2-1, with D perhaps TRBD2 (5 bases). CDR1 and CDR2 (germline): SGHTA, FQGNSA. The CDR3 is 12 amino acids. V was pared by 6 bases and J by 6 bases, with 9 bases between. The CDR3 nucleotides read TGTGCCAGCAGTTGGAGCGGCAATGAGCAGTTCTTC. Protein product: CASSWSGNEQFF.

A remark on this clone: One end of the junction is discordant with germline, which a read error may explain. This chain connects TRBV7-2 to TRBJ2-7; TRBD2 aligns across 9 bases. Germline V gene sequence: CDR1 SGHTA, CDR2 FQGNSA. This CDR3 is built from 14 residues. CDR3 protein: CASSLAGSSYEQYF. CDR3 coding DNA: TGTGCCAGCAGCCTAGCGGGGAGCTCCTACGAGCAGTACTTC.

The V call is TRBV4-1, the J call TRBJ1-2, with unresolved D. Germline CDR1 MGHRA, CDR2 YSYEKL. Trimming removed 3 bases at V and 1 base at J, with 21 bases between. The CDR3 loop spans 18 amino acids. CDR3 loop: CASSQGPKRGSDNYGYTF. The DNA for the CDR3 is TGCGCCAGCAGCCAGGGCCCCAAGCGGGGTTCCGATAACTATGGCTACACCTTC.

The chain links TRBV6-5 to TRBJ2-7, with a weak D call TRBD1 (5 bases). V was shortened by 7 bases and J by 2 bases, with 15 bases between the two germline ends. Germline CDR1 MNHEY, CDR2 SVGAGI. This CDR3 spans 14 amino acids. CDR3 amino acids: CASNPVGLAYEQYF. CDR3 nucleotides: TGTGCCAGCAACCCCGTGGGGCTTGCCTACGAGCAGTACTTC.

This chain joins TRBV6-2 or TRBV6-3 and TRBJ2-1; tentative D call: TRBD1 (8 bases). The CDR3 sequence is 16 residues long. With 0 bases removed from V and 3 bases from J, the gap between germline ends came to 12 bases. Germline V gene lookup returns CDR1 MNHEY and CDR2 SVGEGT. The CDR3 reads CASSYSSGTGYNEQFF. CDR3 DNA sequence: TGTGCCAGCAGTTACTCGAGCGGGACAGGCTACAATGAGCAGTTCTTC.

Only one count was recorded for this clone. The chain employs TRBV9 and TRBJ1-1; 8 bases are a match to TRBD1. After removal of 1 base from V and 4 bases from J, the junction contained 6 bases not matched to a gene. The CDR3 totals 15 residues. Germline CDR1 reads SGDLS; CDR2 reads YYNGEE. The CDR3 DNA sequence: TGTGCCAGCAGCGTATTACAGGGGGATGGCACTGAAGCTTTCTTT. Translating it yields CASSVLQGDGTEAFF.

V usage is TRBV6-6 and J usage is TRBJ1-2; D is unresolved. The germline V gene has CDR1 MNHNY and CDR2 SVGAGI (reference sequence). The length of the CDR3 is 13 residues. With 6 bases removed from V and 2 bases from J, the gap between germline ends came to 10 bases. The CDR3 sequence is CASSPRKNYGYTF. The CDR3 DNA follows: TGTGCCAGCAGCCCGAGGAAAAACTATGGCTACACCTTC.

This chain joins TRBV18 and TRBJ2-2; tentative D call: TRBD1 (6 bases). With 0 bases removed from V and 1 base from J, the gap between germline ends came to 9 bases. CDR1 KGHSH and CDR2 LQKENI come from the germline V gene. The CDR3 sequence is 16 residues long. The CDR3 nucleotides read TGTGCCAGCTCACCACCGGGCAGGGGGAACACCGGGGAGCTGTTTTTT. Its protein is CASSPPGRGNTGELFF.

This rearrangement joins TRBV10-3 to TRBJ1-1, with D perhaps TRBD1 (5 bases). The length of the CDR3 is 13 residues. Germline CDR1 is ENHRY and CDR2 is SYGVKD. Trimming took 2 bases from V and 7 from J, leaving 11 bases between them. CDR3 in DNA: TGTGCCATCAGTGAGACCACAGGAGATGAAGCTTTCTTT. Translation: CAISETTGDEAFF.

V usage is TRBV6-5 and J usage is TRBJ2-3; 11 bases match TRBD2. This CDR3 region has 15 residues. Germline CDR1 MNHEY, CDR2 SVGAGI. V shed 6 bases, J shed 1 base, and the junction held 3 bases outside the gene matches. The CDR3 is CASSPLAGGTDTQYF. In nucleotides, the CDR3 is TGTGCCAGCAGCCCACTAGCGGGGGGCACAGATACGCAGTATTTT.

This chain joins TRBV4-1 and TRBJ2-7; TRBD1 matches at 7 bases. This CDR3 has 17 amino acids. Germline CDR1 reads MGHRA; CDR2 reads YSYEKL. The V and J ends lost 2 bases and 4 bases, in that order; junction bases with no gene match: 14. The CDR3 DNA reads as TGCGCCAGCAGCCAACCTCTCCCCACCGGGACAGAATACGAGCAGTACTTC. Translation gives CASSQPLPTGTEYEQYF.

The DNA for the CDR3 is TGTGCCAGCAGCTTAGTGGTTTATAGAGACAGTCACTCCTACGAGCAGTACTTC. Amino acids: CASSLVVYRDSHSYEQYF. The chain employs TRBV11-2 and TRBJ2-7, with a weak D call TRBD1 (5 bases). Trimming took off 1 base at V and 0 bases at J, with 19 bases between the two ends. The CDR3 totals 18 residues. Germline-derived CDR1 and CDR2 are SGHAT and FQNNGV.

The CDR3: CSVEDRVDYGYTF. CDR3 coding DNA: TGCAGCGTTGAGGACAGGGTGGACTATGGCTACACCTTC. The V gene is TRBV29-1, the J gene TRBJ1-2; 8 bases line up with TRBD1. The V gene end was trimmed by 3 bases and the J gene end by 3 bases; junction bases not matched to a gene: 3. This CDR3 has 13 amino acids. Per the germline V gene, CDR1 is SQVTM and CDR2 is ANQGSEA. Complete variable domain (other parts from reference TRBV29-1 and TRBJ1-2): SAVISQKPSRDICQRGTSLTIQCQVDSQVTMMFWYRQQPGQSLTLIATANQGSEATYESGFVIDKFPISRPNLTFSTLTVSNMSPEDSSIYLCSVEDRVDYGYTFGSGTRLTVV.

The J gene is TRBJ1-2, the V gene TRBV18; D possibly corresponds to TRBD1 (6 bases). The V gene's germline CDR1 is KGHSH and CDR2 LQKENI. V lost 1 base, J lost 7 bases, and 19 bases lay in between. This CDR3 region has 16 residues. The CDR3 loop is CASSPRIVQGSVGYTF. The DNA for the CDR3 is TGTGCCAGCTCACCACGCATAGTACAGGGATCGGTTGGCTACACCTTC.

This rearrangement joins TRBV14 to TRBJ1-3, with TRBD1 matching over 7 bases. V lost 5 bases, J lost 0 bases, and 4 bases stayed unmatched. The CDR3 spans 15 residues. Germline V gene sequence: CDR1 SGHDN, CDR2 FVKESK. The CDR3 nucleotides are TGTGCCAGCAGCACACAGGGGTACTCTGGAAACACCATATATTTT. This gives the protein CASSTQGYSGNTIYF.

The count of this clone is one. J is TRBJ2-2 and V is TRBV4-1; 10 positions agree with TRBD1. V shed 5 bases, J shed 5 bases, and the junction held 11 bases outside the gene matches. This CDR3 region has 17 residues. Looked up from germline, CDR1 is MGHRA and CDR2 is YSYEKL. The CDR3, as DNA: TGCGCCAGCAGCGTAATCGTTGACAGGGGGCGAACCGGGGAGCTGTTTTTT. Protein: CASSVIVDRGRTGELFF.

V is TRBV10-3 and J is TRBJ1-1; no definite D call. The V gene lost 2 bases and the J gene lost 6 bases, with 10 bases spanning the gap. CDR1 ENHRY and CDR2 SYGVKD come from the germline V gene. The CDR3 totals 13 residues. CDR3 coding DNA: TGTGCCATCAGTGAGCCGGGGTGGCCTGAAGCTTTCTTT. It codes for CAISEPGWPEAFF.

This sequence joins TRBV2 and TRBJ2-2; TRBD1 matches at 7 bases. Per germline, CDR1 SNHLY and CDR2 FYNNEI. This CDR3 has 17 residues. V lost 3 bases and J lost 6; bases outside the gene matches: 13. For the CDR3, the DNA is TGTGCCAGCAGTGAGGTCGCAGCAGGGGGTCTGGCCGGGGAGCTGTTTTTT. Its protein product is CASSEVAAGGLAGELFF.

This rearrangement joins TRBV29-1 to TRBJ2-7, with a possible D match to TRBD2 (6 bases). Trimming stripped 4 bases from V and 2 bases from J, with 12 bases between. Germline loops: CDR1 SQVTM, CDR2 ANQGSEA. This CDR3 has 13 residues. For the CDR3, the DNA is TGCAGCGTTGCGGGAGAGTCGGCCTACGAGCAGTACTTC. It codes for CSVAGESAYEQYF.

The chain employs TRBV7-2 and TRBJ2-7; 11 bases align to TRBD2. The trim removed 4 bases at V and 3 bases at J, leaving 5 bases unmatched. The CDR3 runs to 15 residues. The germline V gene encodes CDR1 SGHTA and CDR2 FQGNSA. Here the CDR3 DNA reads TGTGCCAGCAGCTCTAGCGGGGGGAAAATCTACGAGCAGTACTTC. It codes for CASSSSGGKIYEQYF.

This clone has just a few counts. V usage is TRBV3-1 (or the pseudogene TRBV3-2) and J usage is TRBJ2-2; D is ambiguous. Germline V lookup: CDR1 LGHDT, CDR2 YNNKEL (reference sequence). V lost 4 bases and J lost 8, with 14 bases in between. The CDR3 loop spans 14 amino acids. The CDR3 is CASSPQAIRGELFF. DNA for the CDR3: TGTGCCAGCAGCCCCCAGGCGATCAGGGGGGAGCTGTTTTTT.

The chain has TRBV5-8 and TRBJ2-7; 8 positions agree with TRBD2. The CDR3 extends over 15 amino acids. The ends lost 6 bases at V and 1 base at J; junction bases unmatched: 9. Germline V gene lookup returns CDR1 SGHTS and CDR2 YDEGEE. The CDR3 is CASNTGGGGSYEQYF. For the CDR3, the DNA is TGTGCCAGCAACACCGGGGGGGGCGGATCCTACGAGCAGTACTTC.

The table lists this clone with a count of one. CDR3 residues: CASSLAAISGNTIYF. For the CDR3, the DNA is TGTGCCAGCAGCTTAGCGGCAATCTCTGGAAACACCATATATTTT. The chain recombines TRBV7-6 with TRBJ1-3, with unresolved D. V lost 0 bases and J 0 bases, leaving 6 bases between the germline ends. Germline CDR1 and CDR2: SGHVS and FNYEAQ. There are 15 residues in the CDR3.

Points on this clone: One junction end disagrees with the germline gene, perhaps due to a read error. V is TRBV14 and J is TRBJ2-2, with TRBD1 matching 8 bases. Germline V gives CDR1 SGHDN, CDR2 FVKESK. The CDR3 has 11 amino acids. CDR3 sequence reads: CASRGPGELFF. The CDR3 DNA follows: TGTGCGAGCAGGGGGCCCGGGGAGCTGTTTTTT.

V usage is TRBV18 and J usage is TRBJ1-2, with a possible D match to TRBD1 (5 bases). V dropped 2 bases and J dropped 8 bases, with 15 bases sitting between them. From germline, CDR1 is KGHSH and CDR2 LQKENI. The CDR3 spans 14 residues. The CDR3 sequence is CASSPGQGRWGYTF. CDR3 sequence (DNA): TGTGCCAGCTCACCAGGGCAGGGTAGATGGGGCTACACCTTC.

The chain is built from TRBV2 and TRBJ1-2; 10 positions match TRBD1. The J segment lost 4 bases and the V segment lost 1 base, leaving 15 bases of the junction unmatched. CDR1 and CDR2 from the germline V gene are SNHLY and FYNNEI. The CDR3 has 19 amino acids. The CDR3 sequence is CASSEVGGQGPPLIYGYTF. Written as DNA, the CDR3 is TGTGCCAGCAGTGAAGTTGGGGGACAGGGGCCGCCCCTAATCTATGGCTACACCTTC.

Here the CDR3 reads CATSREGGNYGYTF. The CDR3 bases are TGTGCCACCAGCAGGGAAGGGGGTAACTATGGCTACACCTTC. This sequence joins TRBV15 and TRBJ1-2; the D gene is possibly TRBD1 (6 bases). V was shortened by 3 bases and J by 1 base, with 9 bases between the two germline ends. The CDR3 length is 14 residues. Germline V gives CDR1 LNHNV, CDR2 YYDKDF (reference sequence).

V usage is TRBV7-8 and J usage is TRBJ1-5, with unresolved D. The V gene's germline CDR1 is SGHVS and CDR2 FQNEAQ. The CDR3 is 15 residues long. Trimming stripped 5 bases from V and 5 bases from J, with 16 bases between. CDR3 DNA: TGTGCCAGCAGCCTGTCCCGCGGGATCGATCAGCCCCAGCATTTT. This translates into CASSLSRGIDQPQHF.